The source of this TCR beta chain is a study of lymphopenia after photon versus proton radiotherapy. General study findings and limits: After the lymphocyte nadir, photon-treated repertoires showed oligoclonal expansion, especially of CD8+ Temra cells. Photon-treated patients lost naive T cells and TCR diversity; proton-treated stayed stable.

With regard to this clone: Its antigen is still unknown.

Assay used: immunoSEQ multiplex PCR; TCRdb lists only in-frame clones, some missing. The top ten hold roughly 4.7% of the sample, which has some 170,000 clones, 88% seen once. The V gene lost 3 bases and the J gene lost 12 bases, with 21 bases spanning the gap. CDR1 is SGHDT, CDR2 YYEEEE, per germline. The CDR3 extends over 14 amino acids. This clonotype originated in a man between 45 and 60 years old with gastric cancer. The chain joins TRBV5-6 to TRBJ1-2, with D possibly being TRBD1 (6 bases). Specimen: peripheral blood, collected from a patient treated with photon-based radiotherapy. CDR3 residues: CASSSKRRDTGDTF. CDR3 bases: TGTGCCAGCAGCTCTAAACGCCGGGACACGGGAGACACCTTC.